Each of the 25 T cell receptor beta chains below was sequenced from the same sample in a study of cytomegalovirus exposure and HLA in healthy donors. Measured with immunoSEQ multiplex PCR; TCRdb has only the in-frame clones, and not every one. The table includes 250,000 to 400,000 clones, nearly 90% detected once. The sample was PBMCs. These receptors came from a young man in good health and CMV-seronegative.

This sequence joins TRBV21-1 and TRBJ1-2; the DNA was not used to check the table's D call, TRBD1. TRBV21-1 is termed a pseudogene. The CDR3 sequence is 12 residues long. The CDR3 protein is CAISDSGHGYTF. The CDR3 bases are TGTGCCATCTCTGACAGTGGTCACGGCTACACCTTC.

This chain links TRBV5-5 with TRBJ2-7; D gene ambiguous. Trimming took 2 bases from V and 4 from J, leaving 4 bases between them. This CDR3 comprises 11 residues. Germline CDR1 is SGHKS and CDR2 is YYEKEE (reference sequence). This CDR3 is CASSFSYEQYF. CDR3 coding DNA: TGTGCCAGCAGCTTTTCATACGAGCAGTACTTC.

The chain joins TRBV11-2 to TRBJ2-5; the match to TRBD1 covers 8 bases. Germline V gene data show CDR1 as SGHAT and CDR2 as FQNNGV. The CDR3 is 15 residues long. V lost 0 bases, J lost 2 bases, and 2 bases stayed unmatched. CDR3 sequence: CASSLEYRGQETQYF. The CDR3 nucleotides read TGTGCCAGCAGCTTAGAATACAGGGGGCAAGAGACCCAGTACTTC.

The chain links TRBV19 to TRBJ1-1; D is perhaps TRBD1 (5 bases). In germline, CDR1 is LNHDA, CDR2 SQIVND (reference sequence). The CDR3 is 15 amino acids. Trimming stripped 7 bases from V and 3 bases from J, with 18 bases between. The CDR3 DNA sequence: TGTGCCAGTAAGACACAGGCGGGACCCCACACTGAAGCTTTCTTT. It specifies CASKTQAGPHTEAFF.

V gene TRBV19 combines with J gene TRBJ2-7, with a possible D match to TRBD2 (6 bases). CDR1 is LNHDA and CDR2 is SQIVND in the germline V gene (reference sequence). The ends were cut back, 9 bases at V and 4 bases at J, with 16 bases in the middle. This CDR3 region has 13 residues. The CDR3 sequence is CASSRDSVYEQYF. CDR3 bases: TGTGCCAGCTCCCGGGACTCCGTATACGAGCAGTACTTC.

The V and J genes are TRBV19 and TRBJ1-5; 12 bases line up with TRBD1. V shed 0 bases, J shed 5 bases, and the junction held 8 bases outside the gene matches. This CDR3 contains 18 residues. Germline V gives CDR1 LNHDA, CDR2 SQIVND (reference sequence). CDR3 sequence (DNA): TGTGCCAGTAGTATAGATCTATGGGACAGGGGGCTCCATCAGCCCCAGCATTTT. Translating it yields CASSIDLWDRGLHQPQHF.

This clone was picked up one time. The rearrangement joins TRBV29-1 to TRBJ2-1; TRBD2 aligns across 11 bases. Germline V gene data show CDR1 as SQVTM and CDR2 as ANQGSEA. This CDR3 spans 15 amino acids. J gave up 3 bases and V 3 bases, and 4 bases lay outside the gene matches. The CDR3 sequence is CSVDGLAGNYNEQFF. The DNA for the CDR3 is TGCAGCGTTGACGGACTAGCGGGTAACTACAATGAGCAGTTCTTC.

This sequence joins TRBV9 and TRBJ1-1; 9 nucleotides match TRBD1. This CDR3 is 15 amino acids long. J gave up 1 base and V 3 bases, and 4 bases lay outside the gene matches. Germline CDR1 reads SGDLS; CDR2 reads YYNGEE. The DNA of the CDR3 is TGTGCCAGCAGCGCCTTACAGGGGGCGAACACTGAAGCTTTCTTT. This codes for CASSALQGANTEAFF.

The rearrangement links TRBV9 to TRBJ1-2, with 7 bases aligning to TRBD1. This CDR3 contains 18 residues. Germline CDR1 and CDR2: SGDLS and YYNGEE. V shed 4 bases, J shed 0 bases, and the junction held 15 bases outside the gene matches. CDR3 bases: TGTGCCAGCAGCTTTGCTAGGGACAGACTTTCTACTAACTATGGCTACACCTTC. It translates to CASSFARDRLSTNYGYTF. Full variable domain (missing parts from reference TRBV9 and TRBJ1-2): DSGVTQTPKHLITATGQRVTLRCSPRSGDLSVYWYQQSLDQGLQFLIQYYNGEERAKGNILERFSAQQFPDLHSELNLSSLELGDSALYFCASSFARDRLSTNYGYTFGSGTRLTVV.

This chain connects TRBV6-5 to TRBJ1-4, with a possible D match to TRBD1 (6 bases). The CDR3 is 14 residues long. CDR1 is MNHEY, CDR2 SVGAGI, per germline. V lost 6 bases and J lost 12, with 20 bases in between. The DNA for the CDR3 is TGTGCCAGCAGACTACAGGGCGCGTCTGGGGAACTGTTTTTT. Translated, it gives CASRLQGASGELFF.

This chain's CDR3 is CASSPTRRDTEAFF. DNA of the CDR3: TGTGCCAGCAGCCCCACTAGAAGGGACACTGAAGCTTTCTTT. The rearrangement joins TRBV6-1 to TRBJ1-1; no firm D call. Germline V gene sequence: CDR1 MNHNS, CDR2 SASEGT. The V end lost 6 bases, the J end lost 3 bases, and 14 bases lay between the germline ends. There are 14 residues in the CDR3.

CDR3 sequence: CSATRTGRNEQFF. Here the CDR3 DNA reads TGCAGCGCAACTCGGACAGGGCGGAATGAGCAGTTCTTC. V and J are TRBV29-1 and TRBJ2-1, with 8 bases identical to TRBD1. The CDR3 totals 13 residues. V dropped 7 bases and J dropped 7; count of bases not matched to a gene: 9. Germline V lookup: CDR1 SQVTM, CDR2 ANQGSEA.

V and J are TRBV2 and TRBJ2-7; 7 bases are a match to TRBD2. Germline lookup yields CDR1 SNHLY and CDR2 FYNNEI. Losses at the gene ends were 8 bases for V and 2 bases for J; bases not matched to a gene: 15. The CDR3 totals 16 residues. CDR3 nucleotide sequence: TGTGCCAGCTGGGAGGGTCCCGGGACGGTAACCTACGAGCAGTACTTC. Its protein is CASWEGPGTVTYEQYF.

The CDR3 here is CASRLQLNNEQFF. Here the CDR3 DNA reads TGCGCCAGCAGGTTACAGCTCAACAATGAGCAGTTCTTC. The rearrangement links TRBV5-1 to TRBJ2-1; no clear D. The CDR3 is made up of 13 amino acids. Trimming left V 5 bases short and J 5 bases short, with 11 bases between. CDR1 and CDR2 from the germline V gene are SGHRS and YFSETQ.

The V gene is TRBV5-1, the J gene TRBJ2-3; possibly TRBD1 for D (5 bases). Germline CDR1 SGHRS, CDR2 YFSETQ. CDR3 size: 15 residues. Trimming pared 4 bases from V and 0 bases from J, leaving 12 bases between. The CDR3 DNA reads as TGCGCCAGCAGCCTTTCCGGACACAGCACAGATACGCAGTATTTT. Translated, it gives CASSLSGHSTDTQYF.

The chain employs TRBV7-9 and TRBJ2-7, with TRBD2 as a possible D gene (6 bases). Trimming cost V 6 bases and J 2 bases, with 23 bases left between them. The CDR3 totals 17 residues. Germline V gives CDR1 SEHNR, CDR2 FQNEAQ (reference sequence). Here the CDR3 reads CASRRDTGTPKAYEQYF. In nucleotides, the CDR3 is TGTGCCAGCAGGAGAGACACCGGGACTCCTAAAGCCTACGAGCAGTACTTC.

The CDR3 DNA reads as TGTGCCAGCAGTCAGGACAGGGGGCGAATGTATGGCTACACCTTC. Its translation is CASSQDRGRMYGYTF. This chain links TRBV6-5 with TRBJ1-2, with TRBD1 identical over 11 bases. J was trimmed by 5 bases and V by 5 bases; bases with no gene match: 7. This CDR3 has 15 residues. Germline V gene data show CDR1 as MNHEY and CDR2 as SVGAGI.

This clone has just one count. V gene TRBV5-1 combines with J gene TRBJ2-6, with 9 bases identical to TRBD2. V trimming: 5 bases; J trimming: 2 bases; junction bases outside the gene matches: 5. The germline CDR1 and CDR2 sequences are SGHRS and YFSETQ. The CDR3 covers 16 residues. The CDR3: CASRRLAGPGANVLTF. DNA for the CDR3: TGCGCCAGCAGACGGCTAGCGGGGCCTGGGGCCAACGTCCTGACTTTC.

The chain uses TRBV30 and TRBJ1-5; TRBD1 matches 10 bases. In germline, CDR1 is GTSNPN, CDR2 SVGIG (reference sequence). CDR3 length: 15 amino acids. Trimming at V came to 0 bases and at J to 9 bases, leaving 8 bases not matched to a gene. The CDR3 nucleotides read TGTGCCTGGAGTGTACTCCCCGGGACAGGGGTGCCCCAGCATTTT. Translating gives CAWSVLPGTGVPQHF.

The rearrangement uses TRBV10-1 and TRBJ1-1; D gene unclear. Germline V gene lookup returns CDR1 WNHNN and CDR2 SYGVQD (reference sequence). The CDR3 loop spans 13 amino acids. The V end was cut by 0 bases, the J end by 5 bases, with 7 bases between. CDR3 nucleotides: TGCGCCAGCAGTGAGTCTCCTCAGACTGAAGCTTTCTTT. It codes for CASSESPQTEAFF.

The genes are TRBV5-1 and TRBJ2-7; D possibly corresponds to TRBD2 (6 bases). CDR3 length equals 14 residues. CDR1 SGHRS and CDR2 YFSETQ come from the germline V gene. The V end was cut by 2 bases, the J end by 2 bases, with 11 bases between. This CDR3 reads CASSFGGATYEQYF. The DNA for the CDR3 is TGCGCCAGCAGCTTTGGCGGGGCGACCTACGAGCAGTACTTC.

The CDR3 sequence is CASSQGESGEIYNEQFF. CDR3 in DNA: TGTGCCAGCAGCCAAGGGGAGAGCGGGGAGATCTACAATGAGCAGTTCTTC. The chain couples TRBV4-2 to TRBJ2-1, with 7 bases matching TRBD2. Germline V gene lookup returns CDR1 LGHNA and CDR2 YNFKEQ. J lost 3 bases, V lost 1 base, and 9 bases had no gene match. The CDR3 spans 17 residues.

The V gene is TRBV7-8, the J gene TRBJ2-1, with 7 bases that match TRBD2. Per germline, CDR1 SGHVS and CDR2 FQNEAQ. This CDR3 is 16 amino acids long. After removal of 1 base from V and 5 bases from J, the junction contained 8 bases not matched to a gene. In DNA form, the CDR3 reads TGTGCCAGCAGCTTAGGATCGGGGGGTAGAAACAATGAGCAGTTCTTC. Translated: CASSLGSGGRNNEQFF.

The chain couples TRBV5-1 to TRBJ2-7, with 8 nucleotides matching TRBD2. In germline, CDR1 is SGHRS, CDR2 YFSETQ. The CDR3 sequence is 15 residues long. With 0 bases clipped from V and 4 bases from J, the junction kept 6 bases outside the gene matches. CDR3 DNA sequence: TGCGCCAGCAGCTTGGAAGCCGGACTAGCTTACGAGCAGTACTTC. Amino acid sequence: CASSLEAGLAYEQYF. Variable domain in full (rest from reference TRBV5-1 and TRBJ2-7): KAGVTQTPRYLIKTRGQQVTLSCSPISGHRSVSWYQQTPGQGLQFLFEYFSETQRNKGNFPGRFSGRQFSNSRSEMNVSTLELGDSALYLCASSLEAGLAYEQYFGPGTRLTVT.

The V call is TRBV2, the J call TRBJ2-7, with 10 bases that match TRBD2. The V segment lost 7 bases and the J segment 5 bases; nucleotides outside the gene matches: 11. This CDR3 has 15 residues. Germline V gene sequence: CDR1 SNHLY, CDR2 FYNNEI. CDR3 nucleotide sequence: TGTGCCAGCAAGGGACTAGCGCGCCAGGGGAACGAGCAGTACTTC. Amino acids: CASKGLARQGNEQYF.